These T cell receptor beta chains were read from a single sample in a study of T cell changes during pregnancy in multiple sclerosis. The assay was immunoSEQ multiplex PCR, and TCRdb's table has in-frame clones only and misses some. The profile shows around 15,000 clones, about four fifths of them singletons. Source: CD8+ T cells from peripheral blood mononuclear cells, taken in the second trimester of pregnancy. Receptor source: a female donor in good health, enrolled as a control in a pregnancy study. Each CDR3 is given with its conserved first and last residue. A D gene is named only where the DNA matches it firmly. Size values are once, few and many counts, or a class for expanded clones, and some rows have none.

TRBV18	TRBJ1-5	NA	once	TGTGCCAGCTCACAGCTTAATAGCAATCAGCCCCAGCATTTT	CASSQLNSNQPQHF
TRBV28	TRBJ2-7	TRBD2	NA	TGTGCCAGCAGTCTAGGGACTAGCGAATTCGGTCGGGACTTC	CASSLGTSEFGRDF
TRBV7-9	TRBJ2-5	NA	NA	TGTGCCAGCAGCCTTATGGGGCGCCAGTACTTC	CASSLMGRQYF
TRBV4-1	TRBJ1-5	NA	NA	TGCGCCAGCAGCCTAAAGGGGGGCAATCAGCCCCAGCATTTT	CASSLKGGNQPQHF
TRBV6-6	TRBJ2-1	NA	NA	TGTGCCAGCACGGGCAGGGTGGGCCCTAATGATGAGCAGTTCTTC	CASTGRVGPNDEQFF
TRBV29-1	TRBJ2-2	NA	NA	TGCAGCGTTGAAGTGGGGGCTGGGGGGGAGCTGTTTTTT	CSVEVGAGGELFF
TRBV9	TRBJ2-7	TRBD1	NA	TGTGCCAGCAGCGTAGCCTGGGACAGCTCCTACGAGCAGTACTTC	CASSVAWDSSYEQYF
TRBV28	TRBJ2-7	TRBD1	NA	TGTGCCAGCAGTTCCACCCGACAGGGGCCGACCTACGAGCAGTACTTC	CASSSTRQGPTYEQYF
TRBV2	TRBJ2-3	TRBD2	NA	TGTGCCAGCGAGGGACTAGCGGGGGGAGATACGCAGTATTTT	CASEGLAGGDTQYF
TRBV5-8	TRBJ1-4	NA	once	TGTGCCAGCAGCTTTAGGGAATTGGGTGAGGCGACAGGGTTTTTT	CASSFRELGEATGFF
TRBV4-3	TRBJ1-6	NA	NA	TGCGCCAGCAGCCAAGATCGGGGTCAGGATTCACCCCTCCACTTT	CASSQDRGQDSPLHF
TRBV4-1	TRBJ2-7	NA	NA	TGCGCCAGCAGCCCCAACCACCTTTCCTACGAGCAGTACTTC	CASSPNHLSYEQYF
TRBV25-1	TRBJ2-5	TRBD1	NA	TGTGCCAGCAGTGTCCTAGGACAGGAACAAGAGACCCAGTACTTC	CASSVLGQEQETQYF
TRBV6-5	TRBJ2-6	NA	NA	TGTGCCAGCAGTTATTCGGGGTCTGGGGCCAACGTCCTGACTTTC	CASSYSGSGANVLTF
TRBV2	TRBJ1-6	NA	NA	TGTGCCAGCCCTGGGGAGGAGAGGGCTGGATATTCACCCCTCCACTTT	CASPGEERAGYSPLHF
TRBV7-3	TRBJ2-1	NA	few	TGTGCCAGCAGCTGGAACAGATACATCTCCTACAATGAGCAGTTCTTC	CASSWNRYISYNEQFF
TRBV9	TRBJ2-6	TRBD1	NA	TGTGCCAGCAGCGCCCCGGGACAGGGGGGCTCTGGGGCCAACGTCCTGACTTTC	CASSAPGQGGSGANVLTF
TRBV6-1	TRBJ1-6	TRBD1	once	TGTGCCAGCAGTGAAGCCGGGACAGGGGTGTCACCCCTCCACTTT	CASSEAGTGVSPLHF
TRBV6-6	TRBJ2-7	NA	NA	TGTGCCAGCAGTTACGAGAGCTCCTACGAGCAGTACTTC	CASSYESSYEQYF
TRBV6-1	TRBJ2-7	TRBD2	NA	TGTGCCAGCAGTGATGGACTAGCGGGGCTCGAGCAGTACTTC	CASSDGLAGLEQYF
TRBV7-6	TRBJ2-5	NA	NA	TGTGCCAGCAGCTTAGCGTACCAGGAAGAGACCCAGTACTTC	CASSLAYQEETQYF
TRBV15	TRBJ2-1	NA	NA	TGTGCCACCAGCGTATACCGGGACATGGCTAATAATGAGCAGTTCTTC	CATSVYRDMANNEQFF
TRBV9	TRBJ2-7	TRBD2	NA	TGTGCCAGCAGCCCCCTAGCGGGGGAGAACTACGAGCAGTACTTC	CASSPLAGENYEQYF
TRBV27	TRBJ2-3	NA	NA	TGTGCCAGCAGTTTATCGAATTGGGGGGGGCTCCTGGATACGCAGTATTTT	CASSLSNWGGLLDTQYF
TRBV19	TRBJ1-2	TRBD1	NA	TGTGCCAGTAGTATAAACAGGGGAGCTGGCTACACCTTC	CASSINRGAGYTF
TRBV27	TRBJ2-1	TRBD1	NA	TGTGCCAGCAGTGGACAGGGGTCCTACAATGAGCAGTTCTTC	CASSGQGSYNEQFF